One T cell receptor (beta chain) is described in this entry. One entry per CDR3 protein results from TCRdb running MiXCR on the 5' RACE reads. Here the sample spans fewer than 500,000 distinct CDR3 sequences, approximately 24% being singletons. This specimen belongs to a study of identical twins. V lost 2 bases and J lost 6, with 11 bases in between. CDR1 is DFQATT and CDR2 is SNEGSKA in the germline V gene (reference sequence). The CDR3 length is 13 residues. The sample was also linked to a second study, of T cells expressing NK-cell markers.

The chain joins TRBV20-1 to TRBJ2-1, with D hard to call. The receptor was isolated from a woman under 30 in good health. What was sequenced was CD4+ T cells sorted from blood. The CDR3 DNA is TGCAGTGCTAGAAAATCGCACAGCAATGAGCAGTTCTTC. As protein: CSARKSHSNEQFF.